This TCR beta chain was sequenced in a study of T cells expressing NK-cell markers. TCRdb re-called the 5' RACE reads and shows each CDR3 protein once, DNA omitted. This sample contains about 380,000 distinct CDR3 sequences. Germline V gene sequence: CDR1 MDHEN, CDR2 SYDVKM. This CDR3 region has 14 residues. The chain has TRBV28 and TRBJ2-1; TCRdb reports TRBD2, a call that lacks DNA to check it against. This sequence originates from a man aged 18 to 69 in good health. Sample: blood T cells: a sorted CD56 or NKG2C T cell subset, CD4+ or CD8+ T cells, or bulk PBMC T cells (not recorded which). CDR3 region: CAANRRVLDNEQFF.